Each of the 10 T cell receptor beta chains below was sequenced from the same sample in a study (dated by TCRdb to between 2021 and 2023). The receptor library was made with the immunoSEQ multiplex PCR assay. TCRdb stores this immuneACCESS table with in-frame sequences only. Part of the clones is absent; in the studies checked, under half of the shortfall reflects unresolved V genes, and no reason is known for the rest. The table for this sample lists about 68,000 clones; over 85% of them were counted only once. The top ten constitute under 4.5% of the sample. The specimen was PBMCs. Receptors were obtained from a middle-aged man with rheumatoid arthritis.

This clone was observed a single time. The CDR3 spells CASSQAGTGGHGNTIYF. CDR3 DNA: TGTGCCAGCAGCCAAGCTGGTACAGGGGGCCATGGAAACACCATATATTTT. This chain uses TRBV3-1 (or the pseudogene TRBV3-2) with TRBJ1-3; 9 nucleotides match TRBD1. Trimming took 1 base from V and 3 from J; bases not matched to a gene: 7. The length of the CDR3 is 17 residues. Germline lookup yields CDR1 LGHDT and CDR2 YNNKEL (reference sequence).

J is TRBJ1-6 and V is TRBV7-6, with D possibly being TRBD1 (5 bases). V was cut by 0 bases and J by 10 bases, with 16 bases left in between. Looked up from germline, CDR1 is SGHVS and CDR2 is FNYEAQ. The CDR3 has 16 residues. CDR3 residues: CASSLARLGVRSPLHF. CDR3 DNA sequence: TGTGCCAGCAGCTTAGCGCGTCTGGGGGTGCGGTCACCCCTCCACTTT.

The chain couples TRBV28 to TRBJ2-1; D may match TRBD1 or TRBD2 (5 bases each). Deletions cut 2 bases from V and 10 bases from J, with 12 bases between. CDR1 and CDR2 (germline): MDHEN, SYDVKM. The CDR3 runs 13 residues. CDR3 nucleotide sequence: TGTGCCAGCAGTTTAGGGACCCCGTGGGAGCAGTTCTTC. This sequence encodes CASSLGTPWEQFF. The full variable domain, with the rest looked up from reference TRBV28 and TRBJ2-1, is DVKVTQSSRYLVKRTGEKVFLECVQDMDHENMFWYRQDPGLGLRLIYFSYDVKMKEKGDIPEGYSVSREKKERFSLILESASTNQTSMYLCASSLGTPWEQFFGPGTRLTVL.

The chain carries TRBV13 and TRBJ2-7; the D is unclear. This CDR3 comprises 13 residues. CDR1 PRHDT and CDR2 FYEKMQ come from the germline V gene (reference sequence). V was cut by 3 bases and J by 6 bases, with 12 bases left in between. In DNA, the CDR3 is TGTGCCAGCAGCTTCATGGCTGGCCCCGAGCAGTACTTC. Translating it yields CASSFMAGPEQYF. The entire variable domain, with the rest obtained from reference TRBV13 and TRBJ2-7, is as follows: AAGVIQSPRHLIKEKRETATLKCYPIPRHDTVYWYQQGPGQDPQFLISFYEKMQSDKGSIPDRFSAQQFSDYHSELNMSSLELGDSALYFCASSFMAGPEQYFGPGTRLTVT.

V and J are TRBV12-3 or TRBV12-4 and TRBJ2-2; tentative D call: TRBD2 (5 bases). This CDR3 has 13 residues. Trimming pared 3 bases from V and 5 bases from J, leaving 7 bases between. The CDR3 coding sequence is TGTGCCAGCAGTTTGAGGGTGACCGGGGAGCTGTTTTTT. It yields the protein CASSLRVTGELFF.

To note about this clone: This same CDR3 is encoded by further DNA sequences in the sample. The chain has TRBV6-5 and TRBJ1-1; tentatively, D is TRBD1 (6 bases). The CDR3 sequence is 13 residues long. Germline CDR1 reads MNHEY; CDR2 reads SVGAGI. Trimming removed 7 bases at V and 6 bases at J, with 15 bases between. CDR3 sequence reads: CASNPQGLAEAFF. The CDR3 coding sequence is TGTGCCAGCAATCCCCAGGGGTTGGCTGAAGCTTTCTTT.

This chain uses TRBV24-1 with TRBJ1-4; TRBD1 is a possible D gene (6 bases). Germline lookup yields CDR1 KGHDR and CDR2 SFDVKD. CDR3 size: 12 residues. The V end was cut by 7 bases, the J end by 7 bases, with 9 bases between. In DNA, the CDR3 is TGTGCCACCAGCGGGGACACTGAAAAACTGTTTTTT. Its translation: CATSGDTEKLFF.

The chain combines TRBV7-9 with TRBJ1-1, with D perhaps matching TRBD1 (6 bases). The V end lost 0 bases, the J end lost 0 bases, and 8 bases lay between the germline ends. The CDR3 is 15 residues long. CDR1 SEHNR and CDR2 FQNEAQ come from the germline V gene (reference sequence). CDR3 region: CASSLAGTLNTEAFF. The CDR3 coding sequence is TGTGCCAGCAGCTTAGCTGGGACATTGAACACTGAAGCTTTCTTT.

The chain joins TRBV28 to TRBJ2-1, with 12 nucleotides matching TRBD2. The CDR3 extends over 15 amino acids. The germline CDR1 and CDR2 sequences are MDHEN and SYDVKM. Trimming at V came to 2 bases and at J to 8 bases, leaving 4 bases not matched to a gene. CDR3 DNA: TGTGCCAGCAGTTTACCTAGCGGGAGGGCGGATGAGCAGTTCTTC. This gives the protein CASSLPSGRADEQFF.

This rearrangement joins TRBV2 to TRBJ2-1; D unresolved. The CDR3 consists of 12 residues. The V and J ends lost 6 bases and 4 bases respectively, with 7 bases between them. Germline V gene data show CDR1 as SNHLY and CDR2 as FYNNEI. The CDR3 here is CASRNGYNEQFF. CDR3 bases: TGTGCCAGCAGGAACGGGTACAATGAGCAGTTCTTC.